This is a list of T cell receptor beta chains from one sample in a study of blood T cell repertoires in COVID-19. The method was immunoSEQ multiplex PCR; TCRdb's version includes in-frame clones alone and lacks a portion of them. The sample lists about 50,000 clones; about 82% were seen once. The specimen was peripheral blood. These receptors originate from an older woman with acute or convalescent COVID-19. CDR3s include the opening cysteine and the closing phenylalanine or tryptophan. D genes are given only for firm matches. Clone size is given for some rows only: seen once, a few or many times, or a class if the clone is expanded.

>TRBJ2-1|NA|NA|TRBV4-2
TGTGCCAGCAGCCAAAGGACGGAGGGGTTCTACAATGAGCAGTTCTTC
CASSQRTEGFYNEQFF
>TRBJ2-1|few|TRBD2|TRBV9
TGTGCCAGCAGCGCAACTAGCGGGAGGTGGAATGAGCAGTTCTTC
CASSATSGRWNEQFF
>TRBJ2-4|NA|NA|TRBV28
TGTGCCAGCAGTTTAGGGCCTAGGGGAAACATTCAGTACTTC
CASSLGPRGNIQYF
>TRBJ1-4|NA|TRBD1|TRBV30
TGTGCCTGGAGTGCAGGACAGGGGAATGAAAAACTGTTTTTT
CAWSAGQGNEKLFF
>TRBJ2-7|NA|TRBD1|TRBV20-1
TGCAGTGCTAGTGGGGGGACAGGTTTATCCTACGAGCAGTACTTC
CSASGGTGLSYEQYF
>TRBJ2-3|NA|NA|TRBV3-1/TRBV3-2
TGTGCCAGCAGCCAAGTGTCAGCGGTCACAGATACGCAGTATTTT
CASSQVSAVTDTQYF
>TRBJ2-7|NA|TRBD1|TRBV18
TGTGCCAGCTCCTGGGACAGGAACTACGAGCAGTACTTC
CASSWDRNYEQYF
>TRBJ1-3|NA|NA|TRBV30
TGTGCCTGGAGTGTACGCGGGGGGGGAGGGTCATTCTCTGGAAACACCATATATTTT
CAWSVRGGGGSFSGNTIYF
>TRBJ1-4|NA|NA|TRBV7-9
TGTGCCAGCAGCTTAGCGCGAGGCGCAACTAATGAAAAACTGTTTTTT
CASSLARGATNEKLFF
>TRBJ1-1|NA|NA|TRBV30
TGTGCCTGGAGTGTTGGTGGAGTCGGGTCTAACACTGAAGCTTTCTTT
CAWSVGGVGSNTEAFF
>TRBJ2-1|NA|NA|TRBV4-1
TGCGCCAGCAGCCGCCGTATAGCGGATAGCTCCTACAATGAGCAGTTCTTC
CASSRRIADSSYNEQFF
>TRBJ2-1|NA|NA|TRBV10-2
TGCGCCAGCAGTGAGCCGGGGGCAGGGGGCAATGAGCAGTTCTTC
CASSEPGAGGNEQFF
>TRBJ2-7|NA|TRBD2|TRBV3-1/TRBV3-2
TGTGCCAGCAGCCAAGGAGGTGGTAGCGGGAGGTACGAGCAGTACTTC
CASSQGGGSGRYEQYF
>TRBJ2-7|NA|TRBD2|TRBV7-2
TGTGCCAGCAGCCGTGTTAGCGGGAGCTACGAGCAGTACTTC
CASSRVSGSYEQYF
>TRBJ1-3|once|NA|TRBV11-2
TGTGCCAGCACCGATTGGGGGGGCTCTGGAAACACCATATATTTT
CASTDWGGSGNTIYF
>TRBJ2-3|NA|NA|TRBV2
TGTGCCAGCAGCGTAGGGAGTTCGACAGATACGCAGTATTTT
CASSVGSSTDTQYF
>TRBJ2-5|NA|TRBD1|TRBV7-6
TGTGCCAGCAGCTATCGGACAGGGGGAGAGACCCAGTACTTC
CASSYRTGGETQYF
>TRBJ2-7|NA|NA|TRBV28
TGTGCCAGCAGTTTAAGGGGGGGCTGGGACGAGCAGTACTTC
CASSLRGGWDEQYF
>TRBJ2-5|NA|TRBD1|TRBV18
TGTGCCAGCTCTAGGGACAGGGACGAGACCCAGTACTTC
CASSRDRDETQYF
>TRBJ2-7|few|NA|TRBV11-1
TGTGCCAGCAGCGCGGAGCTAGCGAAGGAGCAGTACTTC
CASSAELAKEQYF
>TRBJ2-1|NA|TRBD2|TRBV5-1
TGCGCCAGCAGCGACCCGGGACTAGTCGGGGAAGAACATGAGCAGTTCTTC
CASSDPGLVGEEHEQFF
>TRBJ1-2|once|NA|TRBV4-1
TGCGCCAGCAGCCAAGAATCCAGCGCTAACTATGGCTACACCTTC
CASSQESSANYGYTF
>TRBJ2-7|NA|NA|TRBV7-6
TGTGCCAGCAGCCGCACTACCGCGATACAGGCCGGGGAGCAGTACTTC
CASSRTTAIQAGEQYF
>TRBJ2-7|NA|TRBD1|TRBV20-1
TGCAGTGCTAGTCGGGCAGGGGGCTGGTACGAGCAGTACTTC
CSASRAGGWYEQYF
>TRBJ1-6|NA|NA|TRBV3-1/TRBV3-2
TGTGCCAGCAGCGACCGGGACTCGACGTTGAATCCCCTCCACTTT
CASSDRDSTLNPLHF
>TRBJ2-2|NA|TRBD2|TRBV4-2
TGTGCCAGCAGCCGCCAGATCGAGCGGGAGGGCACCGGGGAGCTGTTTTTT
CASSRQIEREGTGELFF
>TRBJ2-3|NA|TRBD2|TRBV4-1
TGCGCCAGCAGCCACCGCGGGGGTGCGCTCGGGGATACGCAGTATTTT
CASSHRGGALGDTQYF
>TRBJ1-1|NA|NA|TRBV12-3/TRBV12-4
TGTGCCAGCAGTTGGACAGCGAACACTGAAGCTTTCTTT
CASSWTANTEAFF
>TRBJ2-1|NA|NA|TRBV2
TGTGCCAGCAGCCAAAAAGGCGGCTTACAGTTCTTC
CASSQKGGLQFF
>TRBJ2-3|NA|TRBD1|TRBV7-3
TGTGCCAGCAGCCCCGGACAGGCCACAGATACGCAGTATTTT
CASSPGQATDTQYF
>TRBJ2-2|few|NA|TRBV6-1
TGTGCCAGCAGTGACCCAAACAGGGCGGGCACCGGGGAGCTGTTTTTT
CASSDPNRAGTGELFF